These 13 T cell receptor beta chains share one sample of origin, sequenced in a study of blood T cell repertoires in COVID-19. Sequenced by immunoSEQ multiplex PCR; TCRdb stores in-frame clones only, minus some. Altogether 300,000 to 350,000 clones are present, about 87% being singletons, with the ten largest covering 1.5% to 2%. Sequencing input: peripheral blood. The receptors were sampled from a woman in her thirties with COVID-19, enrolled during active disease.

The rearrangement links TRBV2 to TRBJ1-2, with D maybe TRBD1 (6 bases). The ends were cut back, 0 bases at V and 8 bases at J, with 7 bases in the middle. CDR1 SNHLY and CDR2 FYNNEI come from the germline V gene. The CDR3 runs to 12 residues. CDR3 in DNA: TGTGCCAGCAGTGAAGCAGGGACAGGCTACACCTTC. It encodes CASSEAGTGYTF.

In this sample, this clone turned up many times. The chain combines TRBV6-1 with TRBJ1-6, with D tentatively TRBD1 (6 bases). Germline lookup yields CDR1 MNHNS and CDR2 SASEGT. The CDR3 has 15 amino acids. V was clipped by 1 base and J by 10 bases, with 14 bases between them. The CDR3 reads CASSEDPGGGSPLHF. The CDR3 DNA follows: TGTGCCAGCAGTGAAGATCCGGGGGGCGGGTCACCCCTCCACTTT.

The chain carries TRBV14 and TRBJ1-1, with D maybe TRBD1 (6 bases). This CDR3 has 17 amino acids. Trimming shortened V by 4 bases and J by 0 bases, and 18 bases separated the two germline ends. Germline CDR1 and CDR2: SGHDN and FVKESK. The CDR3 DNA sequence: TGTGCCAGCAGCCTAGCTCGGGAACAGGGCCTGAACACTGAAGCTTTCTTT. It specifies CASSLAREQGLNTEAFF.

The count of this clone is one. The V call is TRBV6-4, the J call TRBJ2-1; TRBD1 might be the D (6 bases). The germline V and J ends were trimmed by 5 bases and 9 bases, with 14 bases remaining between them. The germline V gene encodes CDR1 MRHNA and CDR2 SNTAGT. The CDR3 runs 13 residues. The CDR3 region is CASSLVGGSEQFF. The CDR3 DNA is TGTGCCAGCAGTCTTGTAGGGGGTTCTGAGCAGTTCTTC.

V is TRBV4-1 and J is TRBJ1-5; a possible D gene is TRBD1 (5 bases). This CDR3 contains 18 residues. CDR1 is MGHRA and CDR2 is YSYEKL in the germline V gene. V shed 2 bases and J shed 0 bases, with 17 bases lying between them. The CDR3 sequence is CASSQRGWESDSNQPQHF. In DNA, the CDR3 is TGCGCCAGCAGCCAACGGGGGTGGGAATCGGATAGCAATCAGCCCCAGCATTTT.

This clone was seen a single time. This rearrangement joins TRBV5-6 to TRBJ2-5; perhaps TRBD2 as D (5 bases). CDR3 length equals 18 residues. V dropped 1 base and J dropped 0 bases, with 19 bases sitting between them. From germline, CDR1 is SGHDT and CDR2 YYEEEE. This chain's CDR3 is CASSLRVSGLKYQETQYF. The CDR3 DNA is TGTGCCAGCAGCTTGAGGGTGTCCGGACTCAAGTACCAAGAGACCCAGTACTTC.

The chain employs TRBV7-6 and TRBJ2-5; D unclear. The germline V and J ends were trimmed by 4 bases and 2 bases, with 2 bases remaining between them. The germline CDR1 and CDR2 sequences are SGHVS and FNYEAQ. The CDR3 runs to 11 residues. The CDR3 here is CASSSQETQYF. In nucleotides, the CDR3 is TGTGCCAGCAGCTCACAAGAGACCCAGTACTTC.

The chain links TRBV30 to TRBJ2-7; 9 bases map to TRBD1. CDR3 length equals 14 residues. With V trimmed by 2 bases and J by 1 base, 3 bases remained unmatched. Per the germline V gene, CDR1 is GTSNPN and CDR2 is SVGIG (reference sequence). CDR3 in amino acids: CAWSTGTGSYEQYF. Here the CDR3 DNA reads TGTGCCTGGAGTACCGGGACAGGGTCCTACGAGCAGTACTTC.

The chain links TRBV28 to TRBJ1-4; maybe TRBD1 (5 bases). Per germline, CDR1 MDHEN and CDR2 SYDVKM. Between the trimmed V and J ends, which lost 6 bases and 6 bases, there was a span of 11 bases. The CDR3 is 13 amino acids. CDR3 amino acids: CASSLAGDEKLFF. CDR3 DNA: TGTGCCAGCAGCCTCGCGGGGGATGAAAAACTGTTTTTT.

The chain couples TRBV5-6 to TRBJ1-2; 8 bases are shared with TRBD1. The J segment lost 0 bases and the V segment lost 4 bases, leaving 11 bases of the junction unmatched. The CDR3 sequence is 17 residues long. The V gene's germline CDR1 is SGHDT and CDR2 YYEEEE. CDR3 sequence reads: CASSLQGAISSNYGYTF. In DNA, the CDR3 is TGTGCCAGCAGCCTCCAGGGGGCGATTTCCTCTAACTATGGCTACACCTTC.

This clone was picked up a small number of times. This rearrangement joins TRBV19 to TRBJ1-1; D remains unclear. The CDR3 is made up of 12 amino acids. Trimming took off 3 bases at V and 9 bases at J, with 11 bases between the two ends. Germline assignment: CDR1 LNHDA and CDR2 SQIVND (reference sequence). The CDR3 loop is CASSMVRTKAFF. For the CDR3, the DNA is TGTGCCAGTAGTATGGTGAGGACTAAAGCTTTCTTT.

The chain employs TRBV12-5 and TRBJ2-3; D gene uncertain. The CDR3 contains 16 residues. V lost 1 base to trimming and J lost 1 base, with 12 bases between them. The V gene's germline CDR1 is LGHNT and CDR2 FRNRAP. This CDR3 is CASGLAYLGRTDTQYF. The CDR3 DNA reads TGTGCTAGTGGTTTGGCCTACCTGGGCCGCACAGATACGCAGTATTTT.

This chain connects TRBV6-5 to TRBJ1-1; perhaps TRBD1 as D (6 bases). This CDR3 spans 15 amino acids. The V end lost 6 bases, the J end lost 5 bases, and 19 bases lay between the germline ends. Germline V gene sequence: CDR1 MNHEY, CDR2 SVGAGI. CDR3 sequence reads: CASRPIDRLGTEAFF. In nucleotides, the CDR3 is TGTGCCAGCAGACCCATCGACAGGTTGGGGACTGAAGCTTTCTTT.